The rows below give T cell receptor beta chains drawn from one sample of a study of glioma-infiltrating T cells. A single record per CDR3 protein comes from TCRdb applying MiXCR to the multiplex PCR reads. The sample consists of around 97,000 distinct CDR3 sequences, under 30% of them appearing once. Sequencing was done on a sample of glioma tissue, nonneoplastic brain tissue, or PBMCs (not recorded which). These receptors were obtained from a human donor with low-grade glioma or glioblastoma, undergoing nonglioma brain surgery, or in good health (not recorded which). The CDR3 runs from the conserved cysteine through the conserved F or W. A D gene is named only where the DNA matches it firmly. Where a row states a size, it is once, few, many or the class of an expanded clone; other rows omit it.

j_call,clone_size,d_call,v_call,cdr3_nt,cdr3_aa
TRBJ1-2,many,-,TRBV28,TGTGCCAGCAGTTTAATCAGGACAAGCGGCTACACCTTC,CASSLIRTSGYTF
TRBJ2-7,many,-,TRBV7-2,TGTGCCAGCAGCTTAGTCGAAGGGTACGAGCAGTACTTC,CASSLVEGYEQYF
TRBJ2-7,-,-,TRBV28,TGTGCCAGCAGTTTCAGCAACCAAGCCTACGAGCAGTACTTC,CASSFSNQAYEQYF
TRBJ2-6,many,-,TRBV6-1,TGTGCCAGCACTCCCCGGACCTCTGGGGCCAACGTCCTGACTTTC,CASTPRTSGANVLTF
TRBJ2-7,-,TRBD1,TRBV3-1,TGTGCCAGCAGACTTATTACAGGGGGGCGTCTGAACGAGCAGTACTTC,CASRLITGGRLNEQYF
TRBJ2-4,-,TRBD1,TRBV5-6,TGTGCCAGCAGCTTTTTTGACCCGTCAGGGGGCAAAAACATTCAGTACTTC,CASSFFDPSGGKNIQYF
TRBJ2-7,-,-,TRBV4-2,TGTGCCAGCAGCCAGTCCCGGGACCGTGAGTTTTACGAGCAGTACTTC,CASSQSRDREFYEQYF
TRBJ1-1,many,-,TRBV6-1,TGTGCCAGCAACCACAGGGACTACACTGAAGCTTTCTTT,CASNHRDYTEAFF
TRBJ2-1,-,-,TRBV11-2,TGTGCCAGCAGCTTAGACAGGGCAGGGGAGCAGTTCTTC,CASSLDRAGEQFF
TRBJ1-1,many,-,TRBV19,TGTGCCAGTAGTATACAAAACACTGAAGCTTTCTTT,CASSIQNTEAFF
TRBJ1-2,many,TRBD1,TRBV7-2,TGTGCCAGCAGCTCTAGGACAGGGGGCATAGGCTACACCTTC,CASSSRTGGIGYTF
TRBJ1-2,many,TRBD1,TRBV20-1,TGCAGTGCTAGAGGGAGGGACAGGGAAAATCAGGGTGGCTACACCTTC,CSARGRDRENQGGYTF
TRBJ2-2,few,-,TRBV3-1,TGTGCCAGCAGCCATCGAACAGGGACCGGGGAGCTGTTTTTT,CASSHRTGTGELFF
TRBJ1-6,many,-,TRBV12-3/TRBV12-4,TGTGCCAGCAGGAGGACCGACAATTCACCCCTCCACTTT,CASRRTDNSPLHF
TRBJ1-5,few,-,TRBV19,TGTGCCAGTAGTATGAGTGGTCGTCAGCCCCAGCATTTT,CASSMSGRQPQHF
TRBJ1-1,many,-,TRBV27,TGTGCCAGCAGTCTCCCAGGGATGAACACTGAAGCTTTCTTT,CASSLPGMNTEAFF
TRBJ2-7,many,-,TRBV5-1,TGCGCCAGCAGTCCGATACAGGGACCCTACGAGCAGTACTTC,CASSPIQGPYEQYF
TRBJ2-7,-,-,TRBV5-1,TGCGCCAGCAGCTTGGATCCCGACAGCTCCTACGAGCAGTACTTC,CASSLDPDSSYEQYF
TRBJ2-5,many,TRBD2,TRBV4-3,TGCGCCAGCAGCCAAGGACAGCGGGGGGCAGAGACCCAGTACTTC,CASSQGQRGAETQYF
TRBJ2-3,-,-,TRBV12-3/TRBV12-4,TGTGCCAGCAGTTTTACATATACGCAGTATTTT,CASSFTYTQYF
TRBJ2-7,few,TRBD2,TRBV5-4,TGTGCCAGCAGCTTGCCCGGGGGGACCTCCTACGAGCAGTACTTC,CASSLPGGTSYEQYF
TRBJ2-7,many,TRBD2,TRBV20-1,TGCAGTGCGCGAGTAGCGGGGTATGGCGAGCAGTACTTC,CSARVAGYGEQYF
TRBJ1-5,-,-,TRBV12-3/TRBV12-4,TGTGCCAGCAGTTTGGGGCAGACCAATCATCCCCAGCATTTT,CASSLGQTNHPQHF
TRBJ2-1,-,TRBD2,TRBV20-1,TGCAGTGCCGGACGTTTGACTAGCGGGAGACACAAAAACATTCAGTTCTTC,CSAGRLTSGRHKNIQFF
TRBJ2-1,many,TRBD2,TRBV4-3,TGCGCCAGCAGCCAGACTAGCGGGAGTGACAATGAGCAGTTCTTC,CASSQTSGSDNEQFF
TRBJ1-1,many,-,TRBV12-3/TRBV12-4,TGTGCCAGCAGTTCGATGGGGGTTGGCACTGAAGCTTTCTTT,CASSSMGVGTEAFF
TRBJ2-7,many,TRBD1,TRBV6-1,TGTGCCAGCAGTTCGCTAGGACAGGGACACTACGAGCAGTACTTC,CASSSLGQGHYEQYF
TRBJ2-1,-,TRBD1,TRBV20-1,TGCAGTGCTAGTGGGGACAGGGGGGCACGCAATGAGCAGTTCTTC,CSASGDRGARNEQFF
TRBJ1-2,few,TRBD1,TRBV14,TGTGCCAGCAGCAAGACAGGGGGGGGCTATGGCTACACCTTC,CASSKTGGGYGYTF
TRBJ1-1,many,-,TRBV10-3,TGTGCCATCAGGGGGAACACTGAAGCTTTCTTT,CAIRGNTEAFF
TRBJ2-7,-,-,TRBV6-2/TRBV6-3,TGTGCCAGCAGTTCGTTTACGGGAAACAACGAGCAGTACTTC,CASSSFTGNNEQYF
TRBJ2-3,many,TRBD2,TRBV20-1,TGCAGTGCTTCTAGCGGGGGGGCACAGGCGCAGTATTTT,CSASSGGAQAQYF
TRBJ2-2,many,-,TRBV7-2,TGTGCCAGCAGCCACAAGTCCAAGCTGTTTTTT,CASSHKSKLFF
TRBJ2-3,-,TRBD1,TRBV10-2,TGCGCCACCCAGACAGGGGCAGATACGCAGTATTTT,CATQTGADTQYF
TRBJ2-3,few,-,TRBV7-9,TGTGCCAGCAGTTCAAGGACCACAGATACGCAGTATTTT,CASSSRTTDTQYF
TRBJ1-4,few,-,TRBV4-3,TGCGCCAGCAGCCAAGGGACTGACCCGAATGGAAAACTGTTTTTT,CASSQGTDPNGKLFF
TRBJ1-2,many,-,TRBV20-1,TGCAGTCTCTTCGAGTATGGCTACACCTTC,CSLFEYGYTF
TRBJ2-5,many,TRBD2,TRBV6-1,TGTGCCGCTCAGAGCGCGGGGGGCGGAGAGACCCAGTACTTC,CAAQSAGGGETQYF
TRBJ2-7,-,-,TRBV27,TGTGCCAGCAGTTTATCGGCACAAGTAGCCCCCTACGAGCAGTACTTC,CASSLSAQVAPYEQYF
TRBJ1-4,few,-,TRBV12-3/TRBV12-4,TGTGCCAGCAGTCGTCCGAGCTTGGCAACTAATGAAAAACTGTTTTTT,CASSRPSLATNEKLFF